The rows below give T cell receptor beta chains drawn from one sample of a study of cytomegalovirus exposure and HLA in healthy donors. The method was immunoSEQ multiplex PCR; TCRdb's version includes in-frame clones alone and lacks a portion of them. The sample consists of some 140,000 clones, more than 70% of them appearing once. Sample: PBMCs. The receptor source for this set is a woman aged 40 to 55 in good health and CMV-seropositive. Each CDR3 is given with its conserved first and last residue. A D gene is named only where the DNA matches it firmly. Size is stated for part of the rows, as once, few or many counts, or as a class when the clone is expanded.

D gene: -
CDR3 length: 15
clone size: few
V gene: TRBV1
J gene: TRBJ1-4
CDR3 protein: CTSSQGGSTNEKLFF
CDR3 DNA: TGCACCAGCAGCCAAGGCGGGTCAACTAATGAAAAACTGTTTTTT

D gene: TRBD2
CDR3 length: 17
clone size: -
V gene: TRBV10-1
J gene: TRBJ2-3
CDR3 protein: CASSPRVAGGPTNTQYF
CDR3 DNA: TGCGCCAGCAGTCCGAGGGTAGCGGGAGGGCCTACGAATACGCAGTATTTT

D gene: -
CDR3 length: 13
clone size: few
V gene: TRBV30
J gene: TRBJ2-7
CDR3 protein: CAWSLSRGPEQYF
CDR3 DNA: TGTGCCTGGAGTCTCTCCAGAGGGCCCGAGCAGTACTTC

D gene: TRBD2
CDR3 length: 15
clone size: -
V gene: TRBV6-1
J gene: TRBJ2-1
CDR3 protein: CASSNGLAAYNEQFF
CDR3 DNA: TGTGCCAGCAGTAATGGACTAGCGGCTTACAATGAGCAGTTCTTC

D gene: -
CDR3 length: 14
clone size: -
V gene: TRBV29-1
J gene: TRBJ2-7
CDR3 protein: CSVGITSGYYEQYF
CDR3 DNA: TGCAGCGTGGGGATCACATCGGGATACTACGAGCAGTACTTC

D gene: -
CDR3 length: 15
clone size: once
V gene: TRBV2
J gene: TRBJ2-7
CDR3 protein: CASSEASLGLYEQYF
CDR3 DNA: TGTGCCAGCAGTGAAGCTAGCTTGGGACTTTACGAGCAGTACTTC

D gene: TRBD1
CDR3 length: 14
clone size: -
V gene: TRBV6-5
J gene: TRBJ2-1
CDR3 protein: CASSYPGQGGKQFF
CDR3 DNA: TGTGCCAGCAGTTACCCGGGACAGGGGGGAAAGCAGTTCTTC

D gene: TRBD1
CDR3 length: 16
clone size: -
V gene: TRBV27
J gene: TRBJ2-3
CDR3 protein: CASSRPPGTGLDTQYF
CDR3 DNA: TGTGCCAGCAGCCGACCTCCTGGGACAGGGCTAGATACGCAGTATTTT

D gene: TRBD2
CDR3 length: 16
clone size: -
V gene: TRBV7-7
J gene: TRBJ2-1
CDR3 protein: CASSSSGTSSYNEQFF
CDR3 DNA: TGTGCCAGCAGCTCTTCCGGGACTAGCTCCTACAATGAGCAGTTCTTC

D gene: TRBD1
CDR3 length: 15
clone size: -
V gene: TRBV7-9
J gene: TRBJ1-1
CDR3 protein: CASSQGQGQNTEAFF
CDR3 DNA: TGTGCCAGCAGCCAAGGACAGGGACAGAACACTGAAGCTTTCTTT

D gene: -
CDR3 length: 11
clone size: -
V gene: TRBV7-9
J gene: TRBJ2-2
CDR3 protein: CASSPPGELFF
CDR3 DNA: TGTGCCAGCAGCCCTCCCGGGGAGCTGTTTTTT

D gene: TRBD2
CDR3 length: 16
clone size: -
V gene: TRBV9
J gene: TRBJ2-5
CDR3 protein: CASSTSGTSGRETQYF
CDR3 DNA: TGTGCCAGCAGCACCTCCGGGACTAGCGGGAGGGAGACCCAGTACTTC

D gene: TRBD2
CDR3 length: 17
clone size: -
V gene: TRBV7-8
J gene: TRBJ2-1
CDR3 protein: CASSYSSGRGTYNEQFF
CDR3 DNA: TGTGCCAGCAGCTACTCTAGCGGGAGAGGCACCTACAATGAGCAGTTCTTC

D gene: -
CDR3 length: 13
clone size: -
V gene: TRBV5-1
J gene: TRBJ2-1
CDR3 protein: CASSLPGYNEQFF
CDR3 DNA: TGCGCCAGCAGCTTACCAGGGTACAATGAGCAGTTCTTC

D gene: -
CDR3 length: 12
clone size: few
V gene: TRBV30
J gene: TRBJ1-1
CDR3 protein: CAWSRRNTEAFF
CDR3 DNA: TGTGCCTGGAGTAGGAGGAACACTGAAGCTTTCTTT

D gene: -
CDR3 length: 19
clone size: -
V gene: TRBV5-5
J gene: TRBJ2-6
CDR3 protein: CASSLATGTASSGANVLTF
CDR3 DNA: TGTGCCAGCAGCTTGGCCACCGGGACTGCGAGCTCTGGGGCCAACGTCCTGACTTTC

D gene: -
CDR3 length: 11
clone size: -
V gene: TRBV30
J gene: TRBJ2-1
CDR3 protein: CAWSVGNEQFF
CDR3 DNA: TGTGCCTGGAGTGTCGGCAATGAGCAGTTCTTC

D gene: -
CDR3 length: 13
clone size: -
V gene: TRBV7-2
J gene: TRBJ2-5
CDR3 protein: CASSFGRSETQYF
CDR3 DNA: TGTGCCAGCAGCTTTGGTCGGTCGGAGACCCAGTACTTC

D gene: TRBD1
CDR3 length: 16
clone size: -
V gene: TRBV5-1
J gene: TRBJ1-3
CDR3 protein: CASSWGPGGSGNTIYF
CDR3 DNA: TGCGCCAGCAGCTGGGGGCCAGGGGGCTCTGGAAACACCATATATTTT

D gene: TRBD2
CDR3 length: 17
clone size: -
V gene: TRBV5-1
J gene: TRBJ2-1
CDR3 protein: CASSLDAPGLAPDEQFF
CDR3 DNA: TGCGCCAGCAGCTTGGATGCCCCGGGACTAGCTCCAGATGAGCAGTTCTTC

D gene: TRBD2
CDR3 length: 15
clone size: once
V gene: TRBV5-4
J gene: TRBJ2-1
CDR3 protein: CASSSGTSGGNEQFF
CDR3 DNA: TGTGCCAGCAGCTCTGGGACTAGCGGGGGCAATGAGCAGTTCTTC

D gene: TRBD2
CDR3 length: 16
clone size: -
V gene: TRBV7-9
J gene: TRBJ2-7
CDR3 protein: CASSPPASGMPYEQYF
CDR3 DNA: TGTGCCAGCAGCCCCCCGGCTAGCGGGATGCCCTACGAGCAGTACTTC

D gene: -
CDR3 length: 14
clone size: -
V gene: TRBV6-1
J gene: TRBJ2-7
CDR3 protein: CASSEAGVRYEQYF
CDR3 DNA: TGTGCCAGCAGTGAAGCCGGAGTCCGTTACGAGCAGTACTTC

D gene: -
CDR3 length: 14
clone size: -
V gene: TRBV7-6
J gene: TRBJ1-1
CDR3 protein: CASSLGTPGIEAFF
CDR3 DNA: TGTGCCAGCAGCTTAGGGACCCCAGGGATTGAAGCTTTCTTT

D gene: TRBD1
CDR3 length: 15
clone size: -
V gene: TRBV4-1
J gene: TRBJ2-7
CDR3 protein: CASSVAGTGIYEQYF
CDR3 DNA: TGCGCCAGCAGCGTTGCCGGGACAGGGATTTACGAGCAGTACTTC

D gene: TRBD1
CDR3 length: 14
clone size: few
V gene: TRBV2
J gene: TRBJ1-5
CDR3 protein: CASSGQGGNQPQHF
CDR3 DNA: TGTGCCAGCAGCGGACAGGGGGGCAATCAGCCCCAGCATTTT

D gene: TRBD2
CDR3 length: 18
clone size: -
V gene: TRBV30
J gene: TRBJ2-3
CDR3 protein: CAWGTSGILMASRDTQYF
CDR3 DNA: TGTGCCTGGGGGACTAGCGGGATTCTTATGGCCTCCCGGGATACGCAGTATTTT

D gene: -
CDR3 length: 13
clone size: few
V gene: TRBV28
J gene: TRBJ1-1
CDR3 protein: CAWRGSLNTEAFF
CDR3 DNA: TGTGCCTGGCGGGGGTCTTTGAACACTGAAGCTTTCTTT

D gene: TRBD2
CDR3 length: 18
clone size: -
V gene: TRBV27
J gene: TRBJ2-1
CDR3 protein: CASSLFGTSGNHGNEQFF
CDR3 DNA: TGTGCCAGCAGTTTATTCGGGACTAGCGGGAATCATGGCAATGAGCAGTTCTTC

D gene: TRBD2
CDR3 length: 17
clone size: -
V gene: TRBV11-1
J gene: TRBJ2-1
CDR3 protein: CASRGLAGHISYNEQFF
CDR3 DNA: TGTGCCAGCAGGGGACTAGCGGGACACATCTCCTACAATGAGCAGTTCTTC

D gene: -
CDR3 length: 16
clone size: -
V gene: TRBV18
J gene: TRBJ1-3
CDR3 protein: CASSPSTGNSGNTIYF
CDR3 DNA: TGTGCCAGCTCACCCAGTACAGGGAACTCTGGAAACACCATATATTTT